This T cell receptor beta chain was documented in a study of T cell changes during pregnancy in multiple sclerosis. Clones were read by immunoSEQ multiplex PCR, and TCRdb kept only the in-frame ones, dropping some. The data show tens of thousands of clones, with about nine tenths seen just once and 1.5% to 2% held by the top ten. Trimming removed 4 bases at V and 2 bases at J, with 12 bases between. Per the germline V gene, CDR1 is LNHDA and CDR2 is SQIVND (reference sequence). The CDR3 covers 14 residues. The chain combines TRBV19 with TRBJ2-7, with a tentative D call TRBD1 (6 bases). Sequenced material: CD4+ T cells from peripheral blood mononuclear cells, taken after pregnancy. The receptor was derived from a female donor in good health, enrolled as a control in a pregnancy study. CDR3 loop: CASSNNRVTYEQYF. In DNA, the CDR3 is TGTGCCAGTAGTAACAACAGGGTGACCTACGAGCAGTACTTC. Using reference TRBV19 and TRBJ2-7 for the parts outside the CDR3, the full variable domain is DGGITQSPKYLFRKEGQNVTLSCEQNLNHDAMYWYRQDPGQGLRLIYYSQIVNDFQKGDIAEGYSVSREKKESFPLTVTSAQKNPTAFYLCASSNNRVTYEQYFGPGTRLTVT.